This T cell receptor (beta chain) was identified during a study of early T cells in non-severe SARS-CoV-2 infection. Study summary: Investigators sequenced bulk RNA drawn from unsorted whole blood, and chains remained unpaired.

This clonotype came up many times. Its antigen is not identified. The CDR3 is 16 residues long. Trimming removed 1 base from V and 4 bases from J, with 14 bases in between. From germline, CDR1 is SGHTA and CDR2 FQGNSA. Unique molecular identifiers were affixed to single, distinct cDNA molecules. From the 5' RACE reads, TCRdb called clonotypes with MiXCR, one entry per CDR3 protein. In the table there are over 50,000 distinct CDR3 sequences, 10% to 12% of which are singletons. Study-level results: VDJdb matching skewed toward anti-spike CD8 responses, missing private and CD4 specificities.

Sequenced: whole blood. The chain couples TRBV7-2 to TRBJ1-5, with D tentatively TRBD1 (6 bases). This receptor was obtained from an adult who was a healthcare worker with PCR-confirmed SARS-CoV-2 infection or an uninfected control (not recorded which). CDR3 nucleotides: TGTGCCAGCAGCTTAGAAGGTACCAGGGGAAATCAGCCCCAGCATTTT. It encodes CASSLEGTRGNQPQHF. Using reference TRBV7-2 and TRBJ1-5 for the parts outside the CDR3, the full variable domain is GAGVSQSPSNKVTEKGKDVELRCDPISGHTALYWYRQSLGQGLEFLIYFQGNSAPDKSGLPSDRFSAERTGGSVSTLTIQRTQQEDSAVYLCASSLEGTRGNQPQHFGDGTRLSIL.